These 19 T cell receptor beta chains share one sample of origin, sequenced in a study of tumor-infiltrating lymphocytes in primary liver carcinoma. RNA isolated from unsorted whole blood supplied the blood RNA, with germline DNA also extracted. From 500 ng total RNA, TCR beta cDNA was generated with a primer in the constant region. The TCR beta library was amplified through three nested multiplex PCR rounds in a modified ARM-PCR procedure. It was with TRBV1-TRBV30 forward primers and a C-beta reverse primer that the first two PCR rounds were run, at around 10 cycles each. MiXCR, run by TCRdb on the multiplex PCR reads, gives a single entry per CDR3 protein. The sample includes fewer than 400,000 distinct CDR3 sequences, around 50% of them seen just once. What was sequenced was peripheral blood. Every receptor here comes from a young woman with primary liver carcinoma and hepatitis B virus infection.

On this clonotype: The CDR3 does not close with the conserved phenylalanine or tryptophan, likely indicating a read error. V gene TRBV6-1 combines with J gene TRBJ1-4; unclear D gene. This CDR3 is built from 15 residues. CDR1 and CDR2 from the germline V gene are MNHNS and SASEGT. V lost 3 bases to trimming and J lost 4 bases, with 12 bases between them. For the CDR3, the DNA is TGTGCCAGCAGTGATGGCACGGCGGGTAATGAAAAACTGTTTTCT. Its protein product is CASSDGTAGNEKLFS.

The rearrangement uses TRBV5-1 and TRBJ2-5, with 7 nucleotides matching TRBD1. Germline CDR1 is SGHRS and CDR2 is YFSETQ. The CDR3 is 16 amino acids. With V trimmed by 4 bases and J by 2 bases, 11 bases remained unmatched. The DNA of the CDR3 is TGCGCCAGCAGCCCGAGGGCAGGGGGTTTACAAGAGACCCAGTACTTC. It codes for CASSPRAGGLQETQYF.

On this clonotype itself: A much larger clonotype is one base distant, so this may be a read error. This rearrangement joins TRBV6-1 to TRBJ2-5, with 7 positions matching TRBD2. The CDR3 runs 14 residues. The trim removed 5 bases at V and 4 bases at J, leaving 7 bases unmatched. The germline gives CDR1 MNHNS, CDR2 SASEGT. The CDR3 nucleotides read TGTGCCAGCAGTACGGGGTCGGGGGGAGAGACCCAGTACTTC. Translated, it gives CASSTGSGGETQYF.

Remarks on this clonotype: This may be a read error: a much more frequent sequence differs by one nucleotide. The CDR3: CASSYSLAGGTYNGQFF. The CDR3 DNA follows: TGTGCCAGCAGTTACTCTCTAGCGGGAGGGACCTACAATGGGCAGTTCTTC. This chain connects TRBV6-6 to TRBJ2-1, with 12 positions matching TRBD2. Germline CDR1 is MNHNY and CDR2 is SVGAGI (reference sequence). The CDR3 contains 17 residues.

Turning to this clonotype: A much larger clone differs by one base, so this may be a read error. This chain joins TRBV29-1 and TRBJ1-2, with D hard to call. Per the germline V gene, CDR1 is SQVTM and CDR2 is ANQGSEA. Trimming removed 2 bases from V and 8 bases from J, with 9 bases in between. The CDR3 runs to 11 residues. The CDR3: CSVEIPEGYTF. CDR3 coding DNA: TGCAGCGTTGAAATCCCCGAGGGCTACACCTTC.

In this sample, this clonotype turned up once. V and J are TRBV18 and TRBJ2-1, with D uncertain. The V gene's germline CDR1 is KGHSH and CDR2 LQKENI. This CDR3 has 11 residues. V was clipped by 2 bases and J by 10 bases, with 6 bases between them. Here the CDR3 DNA reads TGTGCCAGCTCACCAACGGAGGAGCAGTTCTTC. It yields the protein CASSPTEEQFF.

A word on this clonotype: The CDR3 does not end in the conserved phenylalanine or tryptophan, so this is likely a read error. CDR3 sequence (DNA): TGCGCCAGCAGCCAAGGTTTTGCGGGAGCGAGGATGAATGAAGCTTTCTTA. Translated: CASSQGFAGARMNEAFL. The chain recombines TRBV4-1 with TRBJ1-1; no firm D call. The V end was cut by 1 base, the J end by 7 bases, with 22 bases between. The CDR3 totals 17 residues. CDR1 and CDR2 from the germline V gene are MGHRA and YSYEKL.

CDR3: CASSYSKVGSGNTIYF. The DNA for the CDR3 is TGTGCCAGCAGTTACTCGAAGGTTGGATCCGGAAACACCATATATTTT. The chain links TRBV6-5 to TRBJ1-3; D is unclear. Trimming removed 0 bases at V and 4 bases at J, with 13 bases between. Germline V gene lookup returns CDR1 MNHEY and CDR2 SVGAGI. The CDR3 runs 16 residues.

The rearrangement uses TRBV4-1 and TRBJ2-5, with no clear D. V was pared by 6 bases and J by 2 bases, with 16 bases between. In germline, CDR1 is MGHRA, CDR2 YSYEKL. The CDR3 runs to 15 residues. The chain's CDR3 is CASSSRAVGQETQYF. CDR3 sequence (DNA): TGCGCCAGCAGTTCTCGGGCAGTAGGGCAAGAGACCCAGTACTTC.

On this clonotype itself: The junction departs from germline at one end; a sequencing error may be responsible. This chain uses TRBV6-5 with TRBJ1-4, with 8 bases fitting TRBD1. This CDR3 has 15 residues. Looked up from germline, CDR1 is MNHEY and CDR2 is SVGAGI. In DNA, the CDR3 is TGTGCCAGCAGTTACTCCAGGGGGCGGATTGAAAATCTGTTTTTT. It translates to CASSYSRGRIENLFF.

This clonotype was detected once. Its ends do not fully match the called genes, so a read error is possible. The chain joins TRBV7-9 to TRBJ2-1; D might be TRBD1 or TRBD2, each matching 5 bases. CDR1 is SEHNR and CDR2 is FQNEAQ in the germline V gene (reference sequence). This CDR3 comprises 15 residues. CDR3 bases: TGTGCCAGCAGCGCCAGGGCGGGTGATTACAATGAGCAGTGCTTC. This gives the protein CASSARAGDYNEQCF.

A remark on this clonotype: A clone one base away is much larger, so this may be a read error. The chain has TRBV29-1 and TRBJ2-5; TRBD2 matches at 10 bases. This CDR3 comprises 14 residues. Germline CDR1 is SQVTM and CDR2 is ANQGSEA. CDR3 DNA sequence: TGCAGCGTTGTCGATCTAGCGGGGGAGGAGATCCAGTACTTC. Protein sequence: CSVVDLAGEEIQYF.

The V gene is TRBV6-6, the J gene TRBJ2-5; D assignment may be TRBD1 or TRBD2 (5 bases each). V lost 2 bases and J 1 base, leaving 14 bases between the germline ends. This CDR3 has 16 amino acids. CDR1 MNHNY and CDR2 SVGAGI come from the germline V gene (reference sequence). CDR3 sequence reads: CASSYQSGSSQETQYF. CDR3 DNA: TGTGCCAGCAGTTACCAATCAGGGAGCAGCCAAGAGACCCAGTACTTC.

This chain links TRBV29-1 with TRBJ2-3; D is unresolved. TRBJ1-5 matches the DNA end more closely, so the J call is doubtful. The CDR3 length is 13 residues. Germline assignment: CDR1 SQVTM and CDR2 ANQGSEA. The CDR3 is CSVEDRGADAQHF. CDR3 DNA sequence: TGCAGCGTTGAAGATCGCGGAGCAGATGCGCAGCATTTT.

Remarks on this clonotype: The conserved phenylalanine or tryptophan normally closing the CDR3 is absent here, so this likely arose from a read error. It is unclear where the CDR3 begins or ends on the DNA, so no DNA is shown, and the CDR3 is as TCRdb lists it. This chain joins TRBV6-6 and TRBJ2-7; no check of the table's D call, TRBD2, against the DNA was made. The CDR3 extends over 13 residues, inclusive of both ends. Germline loops: CDR1 MNHNY, CDR2 SVGAGI (reference sequence). The CDR3 loop is CASSYGGPSGEYI.

The V gene is TRBV11-2, the J gene TRBJ2-1; maybe TRBD2 (5 bases). CDR3 size: 16 residues. Germline-derived CDR1 and CDR2 are SGHAT and FQNNGV. CDR3 in DNA: TGTGCAAGCGGCTTAAGCCTGGACGGGAACTACAATGAGCAGTTCTTC. It yields the protein CASGLSLDGNYNEQFF. The full variable domain, in which reference TRBV11-2 and TRBJ2-1 provide the parts outside the CDR3, is EAGVAQSPRYKIIEKRQSVAFWCNPISGHATLYWYQQILGQGPKLLIQFQNNGVVDDSQLPKDRFSAERLKGVDSTLKIQPAKLEDSAVYLCASGLSLDGNYNEQFFGPGTRLTVL.

Turning to this clonotype: This sequence may be a read error, since a much larger clone differs from it by one base. The rearrangement uses TRBV4-2 and TRBJ1-1; 7 nucleotides line up with TRBD1. This CDR3 spans 16 amino acids. Looked up from germline, CDR1 is LGHNA and CDR2 is YNFKEQ. The DNA of the CDR3 is TGTGCCAGCAGCCATGAACAGGGGTTCTCGGACACTGGAGCTTTCTTT. This gives the protein CASSHEQGFSDTGAFF.

This clonotype was seen a handful of times. Given the absence of the conserved phenylalanine or tryptophan at the CDR3 end, a read error is likely. The chain links TRBV10-3 to TRBJ2-7; TRBD2 agrees at 8 bases. Trimming removed 2 bases from V and 0 bases from J; junction bases left unmatched: 6. The CDR3 is 16 amino acids. Germline-derived CDR1 and CDR2 are ENHRY and SYGVKD. CDR3 coding DNA: TGTGCCATCAGTGAGGGGCTTAGCGGGACCTCCTACGAGCAGTACTTG. Translation: CAISEGLSGTSYEQYL.

In regard to this clonotype: Relative to the germline gene, one junction end is altered; a read error may explain this. The chain carries TRBV7-9 and TRBJ2-3, with a tentative D call TRBD1 (5 bases). The CDR3 is 14 residues long. CDR1 and CDR2 from the germline V gene are SEHNR and FQNEAQ (reference sequence). The CDR3: CTSSPSQGTDTQYF. CDR3 DNA: TGTACCAGCAGCCCCAGCCAGGGTACAGATACGCAGTATTTT.